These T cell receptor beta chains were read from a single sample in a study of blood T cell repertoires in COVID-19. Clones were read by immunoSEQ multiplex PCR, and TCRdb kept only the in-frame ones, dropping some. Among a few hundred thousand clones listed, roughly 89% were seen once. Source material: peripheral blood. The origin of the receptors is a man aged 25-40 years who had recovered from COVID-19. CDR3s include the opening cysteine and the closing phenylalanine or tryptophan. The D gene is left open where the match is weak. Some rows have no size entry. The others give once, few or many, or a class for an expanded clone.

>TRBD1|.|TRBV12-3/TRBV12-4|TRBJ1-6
TGTGCCAGCAGTTTAGGACAGGGGCCCTCCCTCCACTTT
CASSLGQGPSLHF
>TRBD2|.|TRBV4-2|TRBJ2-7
TGTGCCAGCAGCCTGAGCCTAGCGGGGGCCGGGGGGGAGCAGTACTTC
CASSLSLAGAGGEQYF
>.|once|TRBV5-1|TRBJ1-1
TGCGCCAGCAGCTTGGAAGACCCGGGGAACACTGAAGCTTTCTTT
CASSLEDPGNTEAFF
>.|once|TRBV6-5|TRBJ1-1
TGTGCCCACCGGTGGAGAAACACTGAAGCTTTCTTT
CAHRWRNTEAFF
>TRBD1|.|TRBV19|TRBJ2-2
TGTGCCAGTAGCGGACAGGGCACCGGGGAGCTGTTTTTT
CASSGQGTGELFF
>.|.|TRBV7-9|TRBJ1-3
TGTGCCAGCAGCCAAACACAGGGCTCTGGAAACACCATATATTTT
CASSQTQGSGNTIYF
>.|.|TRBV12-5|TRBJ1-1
TGTGCTAGTGGTTTGGTACAGGGGAACACTGAAGCTTTCTTT
CASGLVQGNTEAFF
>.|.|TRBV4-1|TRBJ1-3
TGCGCCAGTCAACAACCGGGACTCGGCTTTTATTTT
CASQQPGLGFYF
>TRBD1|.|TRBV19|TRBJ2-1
TGTGCCAGTAGTATGGCGGGTCGGGACAGGGGAGGTTTGGAGCAGTTCTTC
CASSMAGRDRGGLEQFF
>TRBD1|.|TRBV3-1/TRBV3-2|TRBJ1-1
TGTGCCAGCAGCCCACTCCCCGGACAGGGGGCCACTGAAGCTTTCTTT
CASSPLPGQGATEAFF
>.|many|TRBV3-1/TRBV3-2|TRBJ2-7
TGTGCCAGCAGCCCCTACGAATCCTACGAGCAGTACTTC
CASSPYESYEQYF
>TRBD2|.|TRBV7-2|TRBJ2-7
TGTGCCAGCAACCCGACTAGCGGGGGACCCTGGGAGCAGTACTTC
CASNPTSGGPWEQYF
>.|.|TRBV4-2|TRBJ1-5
TGTGCCAGCAGCCAAGAAGACGGCGGGGGCAATCAGCCCCAGCATTTT
CASSQEDGGGNQPQHF
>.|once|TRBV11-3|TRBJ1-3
TGTGCCAGCAGCTTAGCAGGGGCTGGAAACACCATATATTTT
CASSLAGAGNTIYF
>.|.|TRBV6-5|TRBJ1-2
TGTGCCAGCAGTAAGGCGGGGGGTGGTAGCGGCTACACCTTC
CASSKAGGGSGYTF
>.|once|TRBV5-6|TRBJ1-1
TGTGCCAGCAAAGTTAGTCGGGAGCAAGCTTTCTTT
CASKVSREQAFF
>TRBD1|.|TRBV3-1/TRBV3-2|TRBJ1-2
TGTGCCAGCAGCCAAGCCCAGACAGGGAATGGCTACACCTTC
CASSQAQTGNGYTF
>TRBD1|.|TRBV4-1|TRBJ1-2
TGCGCCAGCAGCCAAGGAGAGGGGGCCTATGGCTACACCTTC
CASSQGEGAYGYTF
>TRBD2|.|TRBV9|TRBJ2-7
TGTGCCAGCAGCGTAAATAGCGGGGGTTTCTACGAGCAGTACTTC
CASSVNSGGFYEQYF
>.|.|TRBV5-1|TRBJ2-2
TGCGCCAGCAGCCGTCAGGGGAGCGGGGAGCTGTTTTTT
CASSRQGSGELFF
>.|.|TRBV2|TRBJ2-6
TGTGCCTTCGGGTGGGGACAAGCCTCTGGGGCCAACGTCCTGACTTTC
CAFGWGQASGANVLTF
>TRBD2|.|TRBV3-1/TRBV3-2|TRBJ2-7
TGTGCCAGCAGCCAAGCACTAGCGGGGACCCCTTCGGAAGTCCAGCAGTACTTC
CASSQALAGTPSEVQQYF
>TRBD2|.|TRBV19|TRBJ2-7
TGTGCCAGTAGTATAACGGGGGGTGGGTACGAGCAGTACTTC
CASSITGGGYEQYF
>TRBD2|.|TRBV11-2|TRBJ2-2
TGTGCCAGCAGCGGGGTGGCTAGCGGGGGAAACACCGGGGAGCTGTTTTTT
CASSGVASGGNTGELFF
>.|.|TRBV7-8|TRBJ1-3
TGTGCCAGCAGCCCGGGATCCGGAAACACCATATATTTT
CASSPGSGNTIYF
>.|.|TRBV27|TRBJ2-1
TGTGCCAGCAGTTCGATAGCCACAGGCAATGAGCAGTTCTTC
CASSSIATGNEQFF
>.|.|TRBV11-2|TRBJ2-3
TGTGCCAGCAGCTCCGCCGTAAGCGATACGCAGTATTTT
CASSSAVSDTQYF
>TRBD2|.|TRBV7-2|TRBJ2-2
TGTGCCAGCAGCTTAGTCGCGGGGGGGCCCACCGGGGAGCTGTTTTTT
CASSLVAGGPTGELFF
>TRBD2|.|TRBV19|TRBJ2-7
TGTGCCAGTAGTTCCTTGACTAGCGGGGGTCCCTACGAGCAGTACTTC
CASSSLTSGGPYEQYF